This T cell receptor beta chain was observed in a study of graft-versus-host responses after intestinal transplantation. This table comes from immunoSEQ multiplex PCR, and its TCRdb copy is limited to in-frame clones, with some not included. The sample lists 30,000 to 50,000 clones; 90% to 95% were seen once. For this clone: The antigen is not known.

V lost 0 bases to trimming and J lost 3 bases, with 3 bases between them. In germline, CDR1 is SGHRS, CDR2 YFSETQ. The CDR3 consists of 13 residues. Here the sequenced sample was unstimulated CD8+ T cells sorted from spleen or lymph node cells, taken before transplant. This chain connects TRBV5-1 to TRBJ1-4; D not resolved. This TCR was recovered from a human donor who was the organ donor for an intestinal transplant. The DNA for the CDR3 is TGCGCCAGCAGCTTGGGGTCTAATGAAAAACTGTTTTTT. This encodes CASSLGSNEKLFF.